The 28 T cell receptor beta chains reported below all come from one sample, sequenced in a study of Ad26.COV2.S vaccination and SARS-CoV-2 variants. Profiled with immunoSEQ multiplex PCR; TCRdb holds only in-frame clones, not every one. The sample contains roughly 700,000 clones, approximately 88% of which appear only once. Treatment reported: roughly 19 received Ad26.COV2.S at low or high dose, single or two shots; about 5 received placebo; per-sample allocation not given. Day 63 after the first vaccine or placebo injection was the time point for sampling. The material sequenced was peripheral blood, taken in a trial of Ad26.COV2.S vaccine versus placebo. These TCRs come from a person aged 18-60 years who received the Ad26.COV2.S COVID-19 vaccine or a placebo.

This clone was counted a single time. This chain uses TRBV25-1 with TRBJ1-2, with D unclear. Germline lookup yields CDR1 MGHDK and CDR2 SYGVNS. V was cut by 4 bases and J by 8 bases, with 17 bases left in between. The CDR3 length is 14 residues. CDR3 in DNA: TGTGCCAGCAGTGCTCTCACCTCCAGTGAGGGCTACACCTTC. It yields the protein CASSALTSSEGYTF.

This clone was counted a single time. The V and J genes are TRBV7-2 and TRBJ2-5, with a possible D match to TRBD2 (7 bases). CDR3 length: 14 residues. Germline V lookup: CDR1 SGHTA, CDR2 FQGNSA. V lost 4 bases to trimming and J lost 4 bases, with 13 bases between them. This CDR3 reads CASSSVGGRETQYF. The CDR3 region has the DNA TGTGCCAGCAGCTCCGTCGGGGGGCGAGAGACCCAGTACTTC.

The rearrangement links TRBV7-8 to TRBJ2-1; a possible D gene is TRBD2 (5 bases). The V end lost 5 bases, the J end lost 6 bases, and 11 bases lay between the germline ends. CDR1 is SGHVS and CDR2 is FQNEAQ in the germline V gene. This CDR3 is 13 amino acids long. CDR3 bases: TGTGCCAGCAGCCCCCGGAGGAGCAATGAGCAGTTCTTC. Its protein product is CASSPRRSNEQFF. The variable domain in full, completed from reference TRBV7-8 and TRBJ2-1, reads GAGVSQSPRYKVAKRGQDVALRCDPISGHVSLFWYQQALGQGPEFLTYFQNEAQLDKSGLPSDRFFAERPEGSVSTLKIQRTQQEDSAVYLCASSPRRSNEQFFGPGTRLTVL.

This rearrangement joins TRBV6-5 to TRBJ1-4; D remains unclear. This CDR3 has 14 residues. V lost 6 bases to trimming and J lost 0 bases, with 8 bases between them. Germline loops: CDR1 MNHEY, CDR2 SVGAGI. CDR3 loop: CASSQRPTNEKLFF. The CDR3 region has the DNA TGTGCCAGCAGCCAGCGGCCAACTAATGAAAAACTGTTTTTT.

The V gene is TRBV2, the J gene TRBJ1-3, with D possibly being TRBD1 (5 bases). The germline CDR1 and CDR2 sequences are SNHLY and FYNNEI. CDR3 length equals 14 residues. Trimming stripped 4 bases from V and 6 bases from J, with 13 bases between. The CDR3 here is CASSGDSKQNTIYF. In DNA form, the CDR3 reads TGTGCCAGCAGTGGTGACAGTAAGCAAAACACCATATATTTT.

V is TRBV19 and J is TRBJ2-2; D remains unclear. The V end lost 0 bases, the J end lost 6 bases, and 2 bases lay between the germline ends. Germline-derived CDR1 and CDR2 are LNHDA and SQIVND (reference sequence). The CDR3 is 12 residues long. The CDR3 nucleotides are TGTGCCAGTAGTATAGACCCCGGGGAGCTGTTTTTT. As protein: CASSIDPGELFF.

V usage is TRBV30 and J usage is TRBJ1-6; D may be TRBD1 (5 bases). With 0 bases removed from V and 14 bases from J, the gap between germline ends came to 14 bases. The CDR3 runs 13 residues. Germline loops: CDR1 GTSNPN, CDR2 SVGIG (reference sequence). CDR3 sequence: CAWSVSGIEALHF. Written as DNA, the CDR3 is TGTGCCTGGAGTGTATCAGGGATCGAGGCCCTCCACTTT.

The CDR3 protein is CAWSEVGQDYGYTF. The CDR3, as DNA: TGTGCCTGGAGTGAGGTGGGGCAGGACTATGGCTACACCTTC. The gene calls are TRBV30 and TRBJ1-2, with D possibly matching TRBD1 (5 bases). Trimming took 1 base from V and 3 from J, leaving 12 bases between them. The germline CDR1 and CDR2 sequences are GTSNPN and SVGIG (reference sequence). The length of the CDR3 is 14 residues. Full variable domain (missing parts from reference TRBV30 and TRBJ1-2): SQTIHQWPATLVQPVGSPLSLECTVEGTSNPNLYWYRQAAGRGLQLLFYSVGIGQISSEVPQNLSASRPQDRQFILSSKKLLLSDSGFYLCAWSEVGQDYGYTFGSGTRLTVV.

The V and J genes are TRBV7-2 and TRBJ1-4; 7 bases agree with TRBD1. Germline V gene sequence: CDR1 SGHTA, CDR2 FQGNSA. The CDR3 is 16 amino acids. V shed 5 bases, J shed 0 bases, and the junction held 6 bases outside the gene matches. In nucleotides, the CDR3 is TGTGCCAGCAGCCCCCGACAGGGAGCAACTAATGAAAAACTGTTTTTT. Amino acid sequence: CASSPRQGATNEKLFF.

This chain connects TRBV12-3 or TRBV12-4 to TRBJ1-6; D is uncertain. The CDR3 loop spans 13 amino acids. V was pared by 4 bases and J by 7 bases, with 8 bases between. CDR3 in DNA: TGTGCCAGCAGTTCAAGACCCAATTCACCCCTCCACTTT. Translation gives CASSSRPNSPLHF.

J is TRBJ1-3 and V is TRBV30; D uncertain. Trimming pared 4 bases from V and 1 base from J, leaving 5 bases between. The germline V gene has CDR1 GTSNPN and CDR2 SVGIG (reference sequence). The CDR3 sequence is 12 residues long. In nucleotides, the CDR3 is TGTGCCTGGACCTCGTCTGGAAACACCATATATTTT. This codes for CAWTSSGNTIYF.

The V and J genes are TRBV7-2 and TRBJ2-1; 15 nucleotides match TRBD2. CDR1 and CDR2 from the germline V gene are SGHTA and FQGNSA. The ends lost 0 bases at V and 7 bases at J; junction bases unmatched: 4. The CDR3 runs 17 residues. The CDR3 here is CASSLAGTSGGMNEQFF. Here the CDR3 DNA reads TGTGCCAGCAGCTTAGCCGGGACTAGCGGGGGGATGAATGAGCAGTTCTTC.

J is TRBJ2-5 and V is TRBV21-1; the DNA was not used to check the table's D call, TRBD1. TRBV21-1 corresponds to a pseudogene. The CDR3 spans 15 residues. CDR3: CASSAQSGLQETQYF. The CDR3 region has the DNA TGTGCCAGCAGCGCCCAGTCAGGCCTCCAAGAGACCCAGTACTTC.

This chain joins TRBV10-1 and TRBJ2-3, with 9 bases that match TRBD2. CDR3 length equals 16 residues. V lost 2 bases to trimming and J lost 2 bases; unmatched junction nucleotides: 5. CDR1 WNHNN and CDR2 SYGVQD come from the germline V gene (reference sequence). The CDR3 coding sequence is TGCGCCAGCAGTGAGGCCCTAGCGGGGTACACAGATACGCAGTATTTT. Its protein product is CASSEALAGYTDTQYF.

The gene calls are TRBV7-2 and TRBJ1-2; D is uncertain. The CDR3 is 13 residues long. In germline, CDR1 is SGHTA, CDR2 FQGNSA. Trimming stripped 1 base from V and 6 bases from J, with 9 bases between. The CDR3 sequence: CASSLVRRDGYTF. The CDR3 region has the DNA TGTGCCAGCAGCTTAGTTCGCCGCGATGGCTACACCTTC.

This clone was counted a single time. The genes are TRBV6-5 and TRBJ2-6; 8 nucleotides agree with TRBD2. V trimming: 5 bases; J trimming: 4 bases; junction bases outside the gene matches: 4. The CDR3 runs 15 residues. The germline gives CDR1 MNHEY, CDR2 SVGAGI. CDR3 sequence: CASSRGGAGANVLTF. CDR3 DNA sequence: TGTGCCAGCAGTCGGGGGGGTGCAGGGGCCAACGTCCTGACTTTC.

The chain joins TRBV30 to TRBJ1-5; no clear D gene. The germline V and J ends were trimmed by 1 base and 6 bases, with 10 bases remaining between them. This CDR3 is 13 amino acids long. Germline V gene data show CDR1 as GTSNPN and CDR2 as SVGIG (reference sequence). In nucleotides, the CDR3 is TGTGCCTGGAGTGGAGGTATTAGTCAGCCCCAGCATTTT. Encoded protein: CAWSGGISQPQHF.

This chain connects TRBV12-3 or TRBV12-4 to TRBJ2-7; the D gene is possibly TRBD1 (6 bases). With 4 bases removed from V and 2 bases from J, the gap between germline ends came to 9 bases. The length of the CDR3 is 13 residues. DNA of the CDR3: TGTGCCAGCAGTTCGACAGGAGCCTACGAGCAGTACTTC. Translation gives CASSSTGAYEQYF.

The chain carries TRBV5-1 and TRBJ2-1, with 13 bases lining up with TRBD2. The CDR3 sequence is 19 residues long. CDR1 is SGHRS and CDR2 is YFSETQ in the germline V gene. V dropped 5 bases and J dropped 11; count of bases not matched to a gene: 22. CDR3: CASRIRQGGGTSGINQQFF. In DNA, the CDR3 is TGCGCCAGCAGGATCCGACAGGGCGGCGGGACTAGCGGGATAAACCAGCAGTTCTTC.

The J gene is TRBJ1-2, the V gene TRBV7-2; D is perhaps TRBD1 (5 bases). Trimming removed 0 bases from V and 5 bases from J, with 13 bases in between. Germline CDR1 is SGHTA and CDR2 is FQGNSA. This CDR3 has 15 amino acids. The CDR3 sequence is CASSLASGEGYGYTF. For the CDR3, the DNA is TGTGCCAGCAGCTTAGCTTCGGGGGAGGGGTATGGCTACACCTTC.

There are a few counts of this clone. The V gene is TRBV6-6, the J gene TRBJ2-7, with 7 bases aligning to TRBD1. Per the germline V gene, CDR1 is MNHNY and CDR2 is SVGAGI (reference sequence). CDR3 length equals 15 residues. The ends lost 2 bases at V and 5 bases at J; junction bases unmatched: 9. This CDR3 reads CASSYRTGGMDEQYF. DNA for the CDR3: TGTGCCAGCAGTTACAGGACAGGAGGCATGGACGAGCAGTACTTC.

The chain recombines TRBV19 with TRBJ1-3, with D unresolved. This CDR3 spans 15 amino acids. Germline V gene sequence: CDR1 LNHDA, CDR2 SQIVND (reference sequence). Trimming took off 5 bases at V and 0 bases at J, with 11 bases between the two ends. The CDR3 region is CASSRALHSGNTIYF. The DNA of the CDR3 is TGTGCCAGTAGTCGAGCCCTGCACTCTGGAAACACCATATATTTT. The full variable domain, rest sourced from reference TRBV19 and TRBJ1-3, is DGGITQSPKYLFRKEGQNVTLSCEQNLNHDAMYWYRQDPGQGLRLIYYSQIVNDFQKGDIAEGYSVSREKKESFPLTVTSAQKNPTAFYLCASSRALHSGNTIYFGEGSWLTVV.

Concerning this clone: Other nucleotide sequences from this sample produce the same CDR3. The chain employs TRBV5-1 and TRBJ1-2; D gene ambiguous. V was cut by 0 bases and J by 2 bases, with 5 bases left in between. Germline CDR1 and CDR2: SGHRS and YFSETQ. CDR3 length: 13 amino acids. This chain's CDR3 is CASSLDANYGYTF. DNA for the CDR3: TGCGCCAGCAGCTTGGATGCAAACTATGGCTACACCTTC. Filled out from reference TRBV5-1 and TRBJ1-2, the complete variable domain reads KAGVTQTPRYLIKTRGQQVTLSCSPISGHRSVSWYQQTPGQGLQFLFEYFSETQRNKGNFPGRFSGRQFSNSRSEMNVSTLELGDSALYLCASSLDANYGYTFGSGTRLTVV.

This clone was picked up one time. The rearrangement joins TRBV18 to TRBJ1-5, with 7 positions matching TRBD1. Trimming at V came to 3 bases and at J to 5 bases, leaving 16 bases not matched to a gene. This CDR3 spans 18 amino acids. Germline-derived CDR1 and CDR2 are KGHSH and LQKENI. CDR3 amino acids: CASSPLDRERNEDQPQHF. CDR3 DNA sequence: TGTGCCAGCTCACCGCTCGACAGGGAAAGAAATGAAGATCAGCCCCAGCATTTT.

This clone was counted a single time. The V and J genes are TRBV18 and TRBJ1-1; 9 nucleotides line up with TRBD1. CDR3 length equals 17 residues. Germline values: CDR1 KGHSH, CDR2 LQKENI. With 2 bases clipped from V and 4 bases from J, the junction kept 11 bases outside the gene matches. The DNA for the CDR3 is TGTGCCAGCTCACCAGGGACAGGGACGTTTTCGAGCACTGAAGCTTTCTTT. This sequence encodes CASSPGTGTFSSTEAFF.

V usage is TRBV10-2 and J usage is TRBJ2-1; D is perhaps TRBD1 or TRBD2 (5 bases each). The germline gives CDR1 WSHSY, CDR2 SAAADI. Trimming stripped 4 bases from V and 7 bases from J, with 20 bases between. CDR3 length equals 16 residues. The CDR3, as DNA: TGCGCCAGCAGTGGGGGGTCAGGTCTCCGGGTGAATGAGCAGTTCTTC. Its protein is CASSGGSGLRVNEQFF.

This clone appeared a single time. V is TRBV5-5 and J is TRBJ2-5; the match to TRBD1 covers 7 bases. CDR1 is SGHKS, CDR2 YYEKEE, per germline (reference sequence). J was trimmed by 5 bases and V by 4 bases; bases with no gene match: 11. CDR3 length equals 15 residues. The CDR3 DNA sequence: TGTGCCAGCAGCCCTACAGGGGTTGGTGCGGAGACCCAGTACTTC. It translates to CASSPTGVGAETQYF.

The rearrangement joins TRBV13 to TRBJ2-1; 7 bases map to TRBD2. This CDR3 comprises 13 residues. From germline, CDR1 is PRHDT and CDR2 FYEKMQ (reference sequence). The V segment lost 8 bases and the J segment 3 bases; nucleotides outside the gene matches: 4. The CDR3 is CASLGGSYNEQFF. The CDR3 bases are TGTGCCAGCTTGGGCGGGAGCTACAATGAGCAGTTCTTC.